This record looks at one TCR beta chain sequence and its context. This CDR3 has 13 residues. Trimming pared 0 bases from V and 4 bases from J, leaving 7 bases between. The germline gives CDR1 MNHNS, CDR2 SASEGT. This specimen belongs to a study of shared clonotypes between healthy human individuals. TCRdb's copy holds only in-frame clones and misses some; the assay was immunoSEQ multiplex PCR. The repertoire holds hundreds of thousands of clones, with around 87% as singletons. The TCR comes from a man between 18 and 35 years old in good health. The chain combines TRBV6-1 with TRBJ2-7, with D perhaps TRBD2 (6 bases). The sequenced material came from memory CD8+ T cells sorted from blood. Subset meaning: CD45RO+ cells pooled with CCR7-negative TemRA cells. CDR3 residues: CASSEAAGYEQYF. CDR3 in DNA: TGTGCCAGCAGTGAAGCGGCGGGATACGAGCAGTACTTC.